The present T cell receptor beta chain was sequenced within a study of T cells in Graves' hyperthyroidism and ophthalmopathy. General study findings and limits: Stable hyperthyroidism and ophthalmopathy were separated using 13 V-J signatures. Among clonotypes expanded in thyroid above 0.001, most were also found in blood.

This CDR3 is built from 15 residues. CDR1 and CDR2 (germline): LGHNA, YSLEER. Patients with uncontrolled infections, other autoimmune diseases, pregnancy or lactation were excluded. The TCR beta CDR3 regions underwent amplification using RNA transcripts as the source. HTBI primers were the set used in a first-round RT-PCR of the TCR CDR3. MiXCR, applied by TCRdb to the multiplex PCR reads, yields one record per CDR3 protein. The sample holds tens of thousands of distinct CDR3 sequences; about 52% are singletons and the top ten take under 30%. About this clonotype itself: Antigen specificity is unknown. An end of the junction differs from the germline gene, which may be a read error.

The sequence was collected from a woman aged 35 to 49 with Graves' ophthalmopathy. Sequencing was performed on blood. This chain links TRBV4-3 with TRBJ2-6; the D gene is possibly TRBD2 (6 bases). The CDR3, as DNA: TGCGTCAGCAGATTGAGGGGAGGTGGGGCCAACGTCCTGACTTTC. Translated: CVSRLRGGGANVLTF.